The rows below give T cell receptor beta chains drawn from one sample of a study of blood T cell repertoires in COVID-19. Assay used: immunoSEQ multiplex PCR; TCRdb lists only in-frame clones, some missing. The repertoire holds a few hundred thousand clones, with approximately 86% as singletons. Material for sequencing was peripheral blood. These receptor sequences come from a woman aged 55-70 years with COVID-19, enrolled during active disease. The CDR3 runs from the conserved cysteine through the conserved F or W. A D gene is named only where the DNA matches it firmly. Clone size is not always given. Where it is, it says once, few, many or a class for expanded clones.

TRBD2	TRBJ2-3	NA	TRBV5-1	TGCGCCAGCAGCCCCCGACTAGCGGGGGTGCTCACAGATACGCAGTATTTT	CASSPRLAGVLTDTQYF
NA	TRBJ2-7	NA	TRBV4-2	TGTGCCAGCAGCCAGGACAACAGCCGTGGTTCCTACGAGCAGTACTTC	CASSQDNSRGSYEQYF
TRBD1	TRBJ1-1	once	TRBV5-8	TGTGCCAGCAGCCACCGGGACAGGACGTCTATGAACACTGAAGCTTTCTTT	CASSHRDRTSMNTEAFF
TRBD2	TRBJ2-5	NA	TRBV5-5	TGTGCCAGCAGCTGGGCCACTAGCGGGCTAGAGACCCAGTACTTC	CASSWATSGLETQYF
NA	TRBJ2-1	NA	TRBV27	TGTGCCAGCAGTTCATCCGGCAATGAGCAGTTCTTC	CASSSSGNEQFF
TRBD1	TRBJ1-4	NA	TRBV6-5	TGTGCCAGCAATGTTTGGACAGGGGTTGAAAAACTGTTTTTT	CASNVWTGVEKLFF
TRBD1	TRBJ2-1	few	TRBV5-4	TGTGCCAGCAGCTTAACCGGGACAGTTTACAATGAGCAGTTCTTC	CASSLTGTVYNEQFF
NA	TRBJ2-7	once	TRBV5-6	TGTGCCAGCAGCTTTAACACCTACGAGCAGTACTTC	CASSFNTYEQYF
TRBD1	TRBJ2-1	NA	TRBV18	TGTGCCAGCTCACCACCTCTCTGGGACAGGGCCTCCTACAATGAGCAGTTCTTC	CASSPPLWDRASYNEQFF
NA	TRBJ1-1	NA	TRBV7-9	TGTGCCAGCAGCGGATACAGGGTTGGGAACACTGAAGCTTTCTTT	CASSGYRVGNTEAFF
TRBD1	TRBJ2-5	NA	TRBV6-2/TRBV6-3	TGTGCCAGCAGTAGGCGGGGATGGGACAGGGCCTCAATGGGGGAGACCCAGTACTTC	CASSRRGWDRASMGETQYF
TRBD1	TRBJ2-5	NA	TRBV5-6	TGTGCCAGCAGCTTAGGGACAGCCCCGCAAGAGACCCAGTACTTC	CASSLGTAPQETQYF
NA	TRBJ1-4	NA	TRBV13	TGTGCCAGCAGCGCGACTACACGTCGGGAAAAACTGTTTTTT	CASSATTRREKLFF
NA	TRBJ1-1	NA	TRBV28	TGTGCCAGCAGTTCCGGGCCCCGGGGTGAAGCTTTCTTT	CASSSGPRGEAFF
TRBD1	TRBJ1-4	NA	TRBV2	TGTGCCAGCAACAGGGGGAGGATTGGGACTAATGAAAAACTGTTTTTT	CASNRGRIGTNEKLFF
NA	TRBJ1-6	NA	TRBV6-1	TGTGCCAGCATTGAAGCTGTTTTCAGGGCGAATGATTATAATTCACCCCTCCACTTT	CASIEAVFRANDYNSPLHF
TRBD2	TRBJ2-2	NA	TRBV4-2	TGTGCCAGCAGCCAAGGTATAGCGGGGGGGCCGAGCACCGGGGAGCTGTTTTTT	CASSQGIAGGPSTGELFF
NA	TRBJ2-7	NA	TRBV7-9	TGTGCCAGCAGCTCCACAGGGTCCGGGGTTAGCTCCTACGAGCAGTACTTC	CASSSTGSGVSSYEQYF
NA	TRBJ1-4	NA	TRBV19	TGTGCCAGTAGTTTTGGACAGACTACAACTAATGAAAAACTGTTTTTT	CASSFGQTTTNEKLFF
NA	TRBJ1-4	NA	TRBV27	TGTGCCAGCAGTTTACTCGGGTGGGAAAAACTGTTTTTT	CASSLLGWEKLFF
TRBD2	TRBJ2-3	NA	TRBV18	TGTGCCAGCTCACCATATAGCGGGTACAATCCAGATACGCAGTATTTT	CASSPYSGYNPDTQYF
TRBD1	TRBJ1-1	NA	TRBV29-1	TGCAGCGTGCGGCGGGACAGGGGTATAGGACCTAACACTGAAGCTTTCTTT	CSVRRDRGIGPNTEAFF
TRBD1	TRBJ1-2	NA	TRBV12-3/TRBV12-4	TGTGCCAGCAGTTCCACAGGGGATGGCTACACCTTC	CASSSTGDGYTF
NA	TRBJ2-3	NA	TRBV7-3	TGTGCCAGCAGCTCTTCTTTCACAGATACGCAGTATTTT	CASSSSFTDTQYF
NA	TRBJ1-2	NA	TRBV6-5	TGTGCCAGCAGTTACTGGGGGCCCGGGAATGGCTACACCTTC	CASSYWGPGNGYTF
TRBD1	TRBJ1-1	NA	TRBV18	TGTGCCAGCTCGGGACAGGGAGGGACTGAAGCTTTCTTT	CASSGQGGTEAFF
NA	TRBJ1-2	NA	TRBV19	TGTGCCAGTAGTACCCTCGACAGATTATATGGCTACACCTTC	CASSTLDRLYGYTF
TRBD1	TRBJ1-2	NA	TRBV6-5	TGTGCCAGCAGTTCCCCCCAGGGGGCGCCGAGTGGCTACACCTTC	CASSSPQGAPSGYTF
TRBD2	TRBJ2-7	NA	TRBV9	TGTGCCAGCAGCGTGGGACTAACCCCCTTCGAGCAGTACTTC	CASSVGLTPFEQYF
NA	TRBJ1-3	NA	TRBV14	TGTGCCAGCAGCCAAGACCTGGCCCGCGGAAACACCATATATTTT	CASSQDLARGNTIYF
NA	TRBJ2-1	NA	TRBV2	TGTGCCAGCAGTGAAGACCCCCAATTAGACTCCTACAATGAGCAGTTCTTC	CASSEDPQLDSYNEQFF
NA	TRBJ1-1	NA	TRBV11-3	TGTGCCAGCAGCCCAAGGGGCGGGAACACTGAAGCTTTCTTT	CASSPRGGNTEAFF
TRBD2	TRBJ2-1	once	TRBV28	TGTGCCAGCAGTCCTCCATCTCGCGGGGGGGTCAATGAGCAGTTCTTC	CASSPPSRGGVNEQFF
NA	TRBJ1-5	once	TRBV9	TGTGCCAGCAGCGTAAGTTACGACCCGCTAGAGCCCCAGCATTTT	CASSVSYDPLEPQHF
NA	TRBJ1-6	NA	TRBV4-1	TGCGCCAGCAGCCAAGCGTTGTCCGGAGGTTCACCCCTCCACTTT	CASSQALSGGSPLHF
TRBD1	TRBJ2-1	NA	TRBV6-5	TGTGCCAGCAGACCAGGGGGACGGGCGGGCGAGCAGTTCTTC	CASRPGGRAGEQFF
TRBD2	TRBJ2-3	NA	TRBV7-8	TGTGCCAGCAGCGAGGGACTAGCGGGGGGGCCGTGGGATACGCAGTATTTT	CASSEGLAGGPWDTQYF
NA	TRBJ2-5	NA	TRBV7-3	TGTGCCAGCAGCTTAAAGGGGGTGGGCGCACTAGAGACCCAGTACTTC	CASSLKGVGALETQYF
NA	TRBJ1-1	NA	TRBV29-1	TGCAGCGTTGAAGGGGGGGAAGAGGGCACTGAAGCTTTCTTT	CSVEGGEEGTEAFF
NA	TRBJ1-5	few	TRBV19	TGTGCCAGTAGTATGAAGGGGAAACAGGGCCATTATAGCAATCAGCCCCAGCATTTT	CASSMKGKQGHYSNQPQHF
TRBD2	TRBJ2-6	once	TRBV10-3	TGTGCCATCAGTGAGTCAAAGGGTCTAGCGGCAACCTCTGGGGCCAACGTCCTGACTTTC	CAISESKGLAATSGANVLTF
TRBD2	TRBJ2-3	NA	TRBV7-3	TGTGCCAGCAGCACCACGGGACTAAGAACAGATACGCAGTATTTT	CASSTTGLRTDTQYF
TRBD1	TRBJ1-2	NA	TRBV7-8	TGTGCCAGCAGCACCGGGACAGGGGGAGGCTACACCTTC	CASSTGTGGGYTF
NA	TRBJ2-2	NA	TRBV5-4	TGTGCCAGCAGCCCAGGTAACACCGGGGAGCTGTTTTTT	CASSPGNTGELFF
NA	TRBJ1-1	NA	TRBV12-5	TGTGCTAGTGGTTTAGAGGAGATCACTGAAGCTTTCTTT	CASGLEEITEAFF
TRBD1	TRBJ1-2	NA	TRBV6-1	TGTGCCAGCAGTGAAGCGGGACAGGGACCCTATGGCTACACCTTC	CASSEAGQGPYGYTF
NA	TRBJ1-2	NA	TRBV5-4	TGTGCCAGCAGCTCGAACCACCTGTCCTATCGCTACACCTTC	CASSSNHLSYRYTF
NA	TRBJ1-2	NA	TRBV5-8	TGTGCCAGCAGCGTGCCCGCAGGGGTCCACTATGGCTACACCTTC	CASSVPAGVHYGYTF
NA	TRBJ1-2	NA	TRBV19	TGTGCCAGTAGTATAGATTGGATCGACGGAGACTTCTATGGCTACACCTTC	CASSIDWIDGDFYGYTF
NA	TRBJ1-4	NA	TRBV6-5	TGTGCCAGCAGGGATGACAGCTCCAATGAAAAACTGTTTTTT	CASRDDSSNEKLFF
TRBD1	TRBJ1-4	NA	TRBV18	TGTGCCAGCTCCCCGACAGGGATGGACGAAAAACTGTTTTTT	CASSPTGMDEKLFF